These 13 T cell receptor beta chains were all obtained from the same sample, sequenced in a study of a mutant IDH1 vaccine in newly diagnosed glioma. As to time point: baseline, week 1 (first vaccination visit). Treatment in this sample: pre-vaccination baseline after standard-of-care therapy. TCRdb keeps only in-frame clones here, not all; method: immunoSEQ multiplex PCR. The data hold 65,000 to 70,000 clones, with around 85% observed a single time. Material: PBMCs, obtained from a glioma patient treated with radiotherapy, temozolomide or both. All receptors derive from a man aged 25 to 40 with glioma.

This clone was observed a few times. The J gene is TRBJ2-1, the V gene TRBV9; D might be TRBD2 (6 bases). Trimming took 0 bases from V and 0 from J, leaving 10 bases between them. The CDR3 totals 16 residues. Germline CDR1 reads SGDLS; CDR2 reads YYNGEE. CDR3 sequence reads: CASSVDSGYSYNEQFF. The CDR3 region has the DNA TGTGCCAGCAGCGTAGATAGCGGCTACTCCTACAATGAGCAGTTCTTC.

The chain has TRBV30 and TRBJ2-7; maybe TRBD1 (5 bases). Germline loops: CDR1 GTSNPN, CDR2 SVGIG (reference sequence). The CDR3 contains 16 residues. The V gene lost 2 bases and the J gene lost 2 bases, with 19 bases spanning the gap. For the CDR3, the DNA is TGTGCCTGGAGTCCTTACTTGACAGAGATTACCTACGAGCAGTACTTC. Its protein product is CAWSPYLTEITYEQYF.

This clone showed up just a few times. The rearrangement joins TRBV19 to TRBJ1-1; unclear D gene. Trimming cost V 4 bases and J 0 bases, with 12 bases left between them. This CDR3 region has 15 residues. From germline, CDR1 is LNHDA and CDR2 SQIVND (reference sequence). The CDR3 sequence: CASSTRSLMNTEAFF. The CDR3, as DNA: TGTGCCAGTAGTACCCGCAGCCTCATGAACACTGAAGCTTTCTTT.

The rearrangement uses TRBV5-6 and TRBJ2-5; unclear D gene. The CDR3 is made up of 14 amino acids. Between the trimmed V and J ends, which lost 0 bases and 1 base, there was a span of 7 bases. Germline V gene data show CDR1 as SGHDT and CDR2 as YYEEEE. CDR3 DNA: TGTGCCAGCAGCTTGGGGACGATCCAAGAGACCCAGTACTTC. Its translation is CASSLGTIQETQYF.

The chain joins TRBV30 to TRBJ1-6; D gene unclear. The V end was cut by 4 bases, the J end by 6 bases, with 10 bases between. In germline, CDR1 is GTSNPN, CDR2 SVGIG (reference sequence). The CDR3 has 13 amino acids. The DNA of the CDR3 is TGTGCCTGGACTGGCAGCAGTAATTCACCCCTCCACTTT. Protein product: CAWTGSSNSPLHF.

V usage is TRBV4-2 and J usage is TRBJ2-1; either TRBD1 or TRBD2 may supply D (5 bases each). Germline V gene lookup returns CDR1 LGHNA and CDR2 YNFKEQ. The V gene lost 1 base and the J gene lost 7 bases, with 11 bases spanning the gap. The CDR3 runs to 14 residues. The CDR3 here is CASSQVGGGNEQFF. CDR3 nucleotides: TGTGCCAGCAGCCAAGTTGGGGGTGGGAATGAGCAGTTCTTC.

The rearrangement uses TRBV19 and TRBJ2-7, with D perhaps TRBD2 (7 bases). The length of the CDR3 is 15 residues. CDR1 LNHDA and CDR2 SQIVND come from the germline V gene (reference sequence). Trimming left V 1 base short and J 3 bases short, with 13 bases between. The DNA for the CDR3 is TGTGCCAGTAGTATAGTCCGCGGGGGCAACTACGAGCAGTACTTC. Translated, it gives CASSIVRGGNYEQYF. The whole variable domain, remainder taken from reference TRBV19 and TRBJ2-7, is DGGITQSPKYLFRKEGQNVTLSCEQNLNHDAMYWYRQDPGQGLRLIYYSQIVNDFQKGDIAEGYSVSREKKESFPLTVTSAQKNPTAFYLCASSIVRGGNYEQYFGPGTRLTVT.

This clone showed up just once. The CDR3 nucleotides read TGTGCCAGCTCACCAGTGACTAGCGGGGGGGCAACGACAGATACGCAGTATTTT. Protein sequence: CASSPVTSGGATTDTQYF. The chain combines TRBV18 with TRBJ2-3; 14 positions match TRBD2. Germline trimming cut 2 bases from V and 3 bases from J; bases unmatched to any gene: 7. Germline V lookup: CDR1 KGHSH, CDR2 LQKENI. This CDR3 is built from 18 residues.

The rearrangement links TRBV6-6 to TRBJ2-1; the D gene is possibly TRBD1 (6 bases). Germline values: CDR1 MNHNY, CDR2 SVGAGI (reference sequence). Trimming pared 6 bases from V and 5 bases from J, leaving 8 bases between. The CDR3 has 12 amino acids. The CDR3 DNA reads TGTGCCAGCAGGACAGGACACAATGAGCAGTTCTTC. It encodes CASRTGHNEQFF.

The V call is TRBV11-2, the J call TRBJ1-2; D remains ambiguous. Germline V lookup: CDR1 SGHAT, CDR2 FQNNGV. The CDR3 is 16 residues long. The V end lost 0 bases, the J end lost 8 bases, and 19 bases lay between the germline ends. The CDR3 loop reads CASSLDRSGHRQGYTF. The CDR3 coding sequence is TGTGCCAGCAGCTTAGATCGGTCCGGTCACCGGCAGGGCTACACCTTC.

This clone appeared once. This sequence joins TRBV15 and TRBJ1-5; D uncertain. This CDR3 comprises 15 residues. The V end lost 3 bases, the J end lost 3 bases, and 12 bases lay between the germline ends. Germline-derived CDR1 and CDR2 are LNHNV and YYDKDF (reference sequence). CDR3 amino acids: CATSSRQAPNQPQHF. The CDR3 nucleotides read TGTGCCACCAGCAGCCGGCAGGCGCCCAATCAGCCCCAGCATTTT.

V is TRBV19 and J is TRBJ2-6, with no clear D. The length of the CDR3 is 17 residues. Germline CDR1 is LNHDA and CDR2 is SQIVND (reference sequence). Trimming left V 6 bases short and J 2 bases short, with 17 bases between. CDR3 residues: CASRTDLMGTGANVLTF. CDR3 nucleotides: TGTGCCAGTAGGACGGACCTCATGGGGACTGGGGCCAACGTCCTGACTTTC.

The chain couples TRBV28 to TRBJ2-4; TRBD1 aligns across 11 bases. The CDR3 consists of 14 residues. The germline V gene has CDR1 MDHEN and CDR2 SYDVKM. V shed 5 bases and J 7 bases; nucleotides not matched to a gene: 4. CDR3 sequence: CASSPGQGGNIQYF. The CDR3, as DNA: TGTGCCAGCAGTCCGGGACAGGGGGGTAACATTCAGTACTTC.